This T cell receptor (beta chain) originates from a study of cytomegalovirus exposure and HLA in healthy donors. Study-wide findings and caveats: In a later analysis, TCR beta V- and J-gene trimming was associated with a missense DCLRE1C variant. Researchers reportedly found TCR beta sequences accurately predicted most subjects' HLA-A and HLA-B alleles.

J gave up 3 bases and V 3 bases, and 8 bases lay outside the gene matches. Germline CDR1 is MNHEY and CDR2 is SMNVEV (reference sequence). This CDR3 has 15 amino acids. PCR was performed using 60 Vbeta and 13 Jbeta primers. Sequenced by immunoSEQ multiplex PCR; TCRdb stores in-frame clones only, minus some. There are about 170,000 clones in the sample; 65% to 85% occur only once, and approximately 2.2% lies in the top ten. Comments on this clone: The antigen is undetermined.

The TCR comes from a male donor in good health and CMV-seronegative. The rearrangement joins TRBV27 to TRBJ2-7; 7 bases line up with TRBD1. Sample: PBMCs. This chain's CDR3 is CASSLGDTGDYEQYF. The CDR3 bases are TGTGCCAGCAGTTTGGGAGATACAGGGGACTACGAGCAGTACTTC.